This record concerns one TCR beta chain sequence. Its matching antigen is unknown. The sample originates from a study of cytomegalovirus exposure and HLA in healthy donors. About the research overall: There were nearly 120 million unique TCR beta sequences, drawn from 150 million to 200 million T cells, in an earlier analysis.

Findings of the study overall: Relative to the approximately 670-donor mean, N-insertions were reportedly fewer in an Asian-associated ancestry cluster in a later analysis. CMV serostatus stood as the only immune exposure information on hand.

PCR involved 60 Vbeta and 13 Jbeta primers. Sequencing used immunoSEQ multiplex PCR; TCRdb keeps in-frame clones, though not all of them. The sample lists fewer than 150,000 clones, around four fifths seen once, with 4.8% in the top ten. This CDR3 is 15 amino acids long. Germline V gene data show CDR1 as MNHEY and CDR2 as SMNVEV (reference sequence). Trimming cost V 5 bases and J 3 bases, with 14 bases left between them. Sequencing was carried out using PBMCs. The J gene is TRBJ2-4, the V gene TRBV27; perhaps TRBD1 as D (6 bases). This sequence originates from a man aged 25 to 40 in good health. CDR3 region: CASSPQGLGKNIQYF. The CDR3 DNA is TGTGCCAGCAGTCCACAGGGTTTGGGCAAAAACATTCAGTACTTC.